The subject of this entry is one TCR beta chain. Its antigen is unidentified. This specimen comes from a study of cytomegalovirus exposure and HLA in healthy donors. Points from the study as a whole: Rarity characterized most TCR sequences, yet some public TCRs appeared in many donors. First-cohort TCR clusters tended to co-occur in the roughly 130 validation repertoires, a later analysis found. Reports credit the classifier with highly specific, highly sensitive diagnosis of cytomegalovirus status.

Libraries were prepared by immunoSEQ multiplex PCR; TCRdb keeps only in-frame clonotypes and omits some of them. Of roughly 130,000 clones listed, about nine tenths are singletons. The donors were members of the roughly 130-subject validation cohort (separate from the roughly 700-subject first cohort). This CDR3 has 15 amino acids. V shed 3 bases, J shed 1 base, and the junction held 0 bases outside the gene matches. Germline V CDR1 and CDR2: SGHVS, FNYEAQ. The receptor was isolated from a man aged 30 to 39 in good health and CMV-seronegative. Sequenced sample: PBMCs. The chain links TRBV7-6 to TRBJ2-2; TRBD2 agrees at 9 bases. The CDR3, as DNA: TGTGCCAGCAGCTTTAGCGGGGGGAACACCGGGGAGCTGTTTTTT. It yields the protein CASSFSGGNTGELFF.